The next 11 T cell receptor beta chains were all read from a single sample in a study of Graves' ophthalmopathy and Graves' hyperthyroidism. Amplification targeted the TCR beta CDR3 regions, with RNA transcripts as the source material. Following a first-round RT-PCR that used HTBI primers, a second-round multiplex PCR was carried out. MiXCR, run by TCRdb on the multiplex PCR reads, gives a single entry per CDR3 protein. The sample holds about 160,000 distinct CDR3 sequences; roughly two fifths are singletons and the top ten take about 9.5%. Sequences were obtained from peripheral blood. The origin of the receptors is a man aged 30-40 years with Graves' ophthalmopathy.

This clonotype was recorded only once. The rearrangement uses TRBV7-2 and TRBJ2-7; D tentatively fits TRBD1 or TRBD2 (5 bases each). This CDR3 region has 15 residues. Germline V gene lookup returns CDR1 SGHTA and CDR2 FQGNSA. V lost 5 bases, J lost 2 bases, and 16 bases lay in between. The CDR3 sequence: CASSRTGTETYEQYF. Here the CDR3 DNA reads TGTGCCAGCAGCCGTACCGGGACGGAAACCTACGAGCAGTACTTC. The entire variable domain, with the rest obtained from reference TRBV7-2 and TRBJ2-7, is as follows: GAGVSQSPSNKVTEKGKDVELRCDPISGHTALYWYRQSLGQGLEFLIYFQGNSAPDKSGLPSDRFSAERTGGSVSTLTIQRTQQEDSAVYLCASSRTGTETYEQYFGPGTRLTVT.

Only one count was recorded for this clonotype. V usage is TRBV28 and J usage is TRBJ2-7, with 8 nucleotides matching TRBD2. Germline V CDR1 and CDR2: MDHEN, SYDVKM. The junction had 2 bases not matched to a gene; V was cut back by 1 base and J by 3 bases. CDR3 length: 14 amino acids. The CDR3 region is CASSLSGGHYEQYF. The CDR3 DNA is TGTGCCAGCAGTTTATCGGGGGGGCACTACGAGCAGTACTTC.

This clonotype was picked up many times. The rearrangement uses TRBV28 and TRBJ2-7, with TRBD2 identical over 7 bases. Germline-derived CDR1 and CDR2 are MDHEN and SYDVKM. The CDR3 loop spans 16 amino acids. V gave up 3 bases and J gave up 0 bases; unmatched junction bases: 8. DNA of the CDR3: TGTGCCAGCAGTTTCTTAGCCGGGACTACCTCCTACGAGCAGTACTTC. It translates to CASSFLAGTTSYEQYF.

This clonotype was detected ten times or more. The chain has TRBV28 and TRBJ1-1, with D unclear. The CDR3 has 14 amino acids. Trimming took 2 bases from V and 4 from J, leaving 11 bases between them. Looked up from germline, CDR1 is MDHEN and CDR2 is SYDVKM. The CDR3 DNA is TGTGCCAGCAGTTTAGTTCGGGAGGCCACTGAAGCTTTCTTT. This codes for CASSLVREATEAFF. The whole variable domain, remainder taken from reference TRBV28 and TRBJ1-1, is DVKVTQSSRYLVKRTGEKVFLECVQDMDHENMFWYRQDPGLGLRLIYFSYDVKMKEKGDIPEGYSVSREKKERFSLILESASTNQTSMYLCASSLVREATEAFFGQGTRLTVV.

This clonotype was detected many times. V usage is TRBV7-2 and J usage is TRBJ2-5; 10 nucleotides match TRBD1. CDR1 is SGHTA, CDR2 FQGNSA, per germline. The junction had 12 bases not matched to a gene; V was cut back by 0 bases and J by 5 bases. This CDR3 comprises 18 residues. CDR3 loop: CASSLALPGQGRQETQYF. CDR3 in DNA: TGTGCCAGCAGCTTAGCGCTTCCGGGACAGGGGCGGCAGGAGACCCAGTACTTC.

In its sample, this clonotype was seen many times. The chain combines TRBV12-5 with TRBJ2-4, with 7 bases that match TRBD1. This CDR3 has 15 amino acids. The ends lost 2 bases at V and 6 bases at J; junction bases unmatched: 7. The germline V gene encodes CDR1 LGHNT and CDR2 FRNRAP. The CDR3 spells CASGLLQGMSNIQYF. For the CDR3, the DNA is TGTGCTAGTGGTTTGCTACAGGGGATGTCAAACATTCAGTACTTC.

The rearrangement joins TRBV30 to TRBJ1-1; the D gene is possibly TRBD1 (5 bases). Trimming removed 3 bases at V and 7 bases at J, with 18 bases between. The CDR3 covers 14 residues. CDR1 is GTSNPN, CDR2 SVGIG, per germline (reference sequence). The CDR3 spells CAWRPGPYSGEAFF. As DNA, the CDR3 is TGTGCCTGGAGGCCGGGACCCTATAGTGGTGAAGCTTTCTTT.

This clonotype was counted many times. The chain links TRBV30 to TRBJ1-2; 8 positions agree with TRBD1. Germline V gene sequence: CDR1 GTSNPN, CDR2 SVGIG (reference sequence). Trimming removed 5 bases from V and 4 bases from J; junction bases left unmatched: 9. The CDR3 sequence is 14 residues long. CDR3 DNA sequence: TGTGCCTGGTCTTCAGGGGGCTGGGGCTATGGCTACACCTTC. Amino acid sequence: CAWSSGGWGYGYTF.

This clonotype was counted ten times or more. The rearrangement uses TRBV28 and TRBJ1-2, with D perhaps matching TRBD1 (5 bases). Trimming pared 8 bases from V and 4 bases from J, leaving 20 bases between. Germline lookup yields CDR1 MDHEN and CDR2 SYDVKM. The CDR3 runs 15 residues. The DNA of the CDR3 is TGTGCCAGCGGGATAAGTCCCGGGACTGTCTATGGCTACACCTTC. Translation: CASGISPGTVYGYTF.

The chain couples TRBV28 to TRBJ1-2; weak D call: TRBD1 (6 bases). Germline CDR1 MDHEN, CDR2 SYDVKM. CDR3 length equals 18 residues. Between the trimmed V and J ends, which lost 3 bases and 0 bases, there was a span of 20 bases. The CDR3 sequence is CASSFSPTGLGANYGYTF. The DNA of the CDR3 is TGTGCCAGCAGTTTTTCCCCGACAGGTCTCGGGGCTAACTATGGCTACACCTTC.

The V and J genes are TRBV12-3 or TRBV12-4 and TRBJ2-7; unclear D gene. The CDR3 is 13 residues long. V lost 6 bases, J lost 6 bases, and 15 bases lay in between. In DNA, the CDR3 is TGTGCCAGCAGCCCAACGATGGACGTCGAGCAGTACTTC. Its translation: CASSPTMDVEQYF.